What follows are 9 T cell receptor beta chains derived from one specimen sequenced in a study of technical replicates of blood from four donors. Libraries were prepared by immunoSEQ multiplex PCR; TCRdb keeps only in-frame clonotypes and omits some of them. The data show roughly 100,000 clones, more than 90% seen once. The sequenced material came from T cells isolated from PBMCs. These receptors were obtained from a human donor in good health.

The CDR3 DNA sequence: TGTGCCAGCAGCTTGGCCCAGCGGGGGGCCGACTTAGCCACCGGGGAGCTGTTTTTT. Amino acid sequence: CASSLAQRGADLATGELFF. The chain links TRBV5-6 to TRBJ2-2, with TRBD2 matching 9 bases. The junction had 13 bases not matched to a gene; V was cut back by 0 bases and J by 4 bases. This CDR3 is 19 amino acids long. Germline-derived CDR1 and CDR2 are SGHDT and YYEEEE.

With regard to this clone: One end of the junction varies from germline; a read error may be responsible. Within the sample, other DNA sequences also encode this same CDR3. DNA of the CDR3: TGCGCCAGCAGTGAAGCTGAGACTAGGGTTATGTGGCGCTTT. Translated: CASSEAETRVMWRF. The genes are TRBV10-1 and TRBJ2-7, with TRBD2 as a possible D gene (6 bases). There are 14 residues in the CDR3. CDR1 and CDR2 (germline): WNHNN, SYGVQD (reference sequence).

Of note for this clone: The sample holds other DNA sequences that translate to the same CDR3. This chain links TRBV27 with TRBJ2-7; the D gene is possibly TRBD1 (6 bases). This CDR3 is built from 13 residues. The germline V gene encodes CDR1 MNHEY and CDR2 SMNVEV (reference sequence). The V gene lost 3 bases and the J gene lost 3 bases, with 9 bases spanning the gap. CDR3 nucleotides: TGTGCCAGCAGTTTGGGGACAAGCTACGAGCAGTACTTC. As protein: CASSLGTSYEQYF.

This chain joins TRBV30 and TRBJ1-5, with unresolved D. Germline V CDR1 and CDR2: GTSNPN, SVGIG (reference sequence). This CDR3 has 16 amino acids. The V end lost 0 bases, the J end lost 6 bases, and 18 bases lay between the germline ends. CDR3 in amino acids: CAWSVLSGPGGQPQHF. CDR3 bases: TGTGCCTGGAGTGTACTTTCTGGCCCCGGAGGTCAGCCCCAGCATTTT.

This chain joins TRBV18 and TRBJ2-7; 7 bases are a match to TRBD1. Trimming at V came to 2 bases and at J to 3 bases, leaving 10 bases not matched to a gene. The CDR3 loop spans 16 amino acids. Germline CDR1 is KGHSH and CDR2 is LQKENI. CDR3 nucleotides: TGTGCCAGCTCACCAAACCGTATGACAGGGAACTACGAGCAGTACTTC. The encoded protein is CASSPNRMTGNYEQYF.

The CDR3 loop is CASSLIPGGPYNEQFF. The CDR3 coding sequence is TGTGCCAGCAGCTTGATTCCGGGGGGGCCCTACAATGAGCAGTTCTTC. V is TRBV7-9 and J is TRBJ2-1; 8 bases map to TRBD2. Germline V gene lookup returns CDR1 SEHNR and CDR2 FQNEAQ (reference sequence). The CDR3 totals 16 residues. Germline trimming cut 3 bases from V and 2 bases from J; bases unmatched to any gene: 6.

This chain connects TRBV5-1 to TRBJ1-1; the D gene is possibly TRBD1 (5 bases). The V gene's germline CDR1 is SGHRS and CDR2 YFSETQ. The CDR3 is 13 amino acids. Trimming pared 7 bases from V and 11 bases from J, leaving 21 bases between. The CDR3 is CASAAAGLDSAFF. The CDR3 region has the DNA TGCGCCAGCGCGGCTGCGGGACTCGATTCCGCTTTCTTT.

V usage is TRBV15 and J usage is TRBJ2-1, with 9 nucleotides matching TRBD2. This CDR3 is 18 amino acids long. After removal of 1 base from V and 10 bases from J, the junction contained 17 bases not matched to a gene. Germline CDR1 LNHNV, CDR2 YYDKDF (reference sequence). The CDR3 reads CATSRVIILGGGAPEQFF. The DNA for the CDR3 is TGTGCCACCAGCAGAGTCATTATTTTAGGCGGGGGGGCCCCCGAGCAGTTCTTC.

The chain couples TRBV11-2 to TRBJ2-1, with 7 bases aligning to TRBD1. This CDR3 is 15 amino acids long. J was trimmed by 4 bases and V by 5 bases; bases with no gene match: 8. Germline CDR1 and CDR2: SGHAT and FQNNGV. The CDR3 nucleotides read TGTGCCAGCAGCCTCGGGACAGTACTATACAATGAGCAGTTCTTC. Its protein is CASSLGTVLYNEQFF. Full variable domain (remainder filled in from reference TRBV11-2 and TRBJ2-1): EAGVAQSPRYKIIEKRQSVAFWCNPISGHATLYWYQQILGQGPKLLIQFQNNGVVDDSQLPKDRFSAERLKGVDSTLKIQPAKLEDSAVYLCASSLGTVLYNEQFFGPGTRLTVL.